Given below is one T cell receptor beta chain in context. Antigen specificity is unknown. The record originates from a study of identical twins. Addition of a universal primer site occurred through template switching, and cDNA carried unique molecular identifiers. TCRdb re-analysed the 5' RACE reads in MiXCR, keeping a single row per CDR3 protein. The sample has roughly 230,000 distinct CDR3 sequences, 6.5% to 9.5% seen once. Findings and limits, study-wide: Sequences that were out-of-frame, alpha and twin-shared displayed an excess of low generation probability.

The V end was cut by 5 bases, the J end by 0 bases, with 12 bases between. The germline gives CDR1 ENHRY, CDR2 SYGVKD. This CDR3 is 15 amino acids long. The data also belong to a second study, concerning yellow fever vaccine responses in identical twins.

This TCR was sampled from a woman between 18 and 29 years old in good health. Material: CD8+ T cells sorted from blood. The J gene is TRBJ2-3, the V gene TRBV10-3; D is unresolved. This chain's CDR3 is CAISQGLSSTDTQYF. CDR3 in DNA: TGTGCCATCAGTCAAGGATTATCTAGCACAGATACGCAGTATTTT.